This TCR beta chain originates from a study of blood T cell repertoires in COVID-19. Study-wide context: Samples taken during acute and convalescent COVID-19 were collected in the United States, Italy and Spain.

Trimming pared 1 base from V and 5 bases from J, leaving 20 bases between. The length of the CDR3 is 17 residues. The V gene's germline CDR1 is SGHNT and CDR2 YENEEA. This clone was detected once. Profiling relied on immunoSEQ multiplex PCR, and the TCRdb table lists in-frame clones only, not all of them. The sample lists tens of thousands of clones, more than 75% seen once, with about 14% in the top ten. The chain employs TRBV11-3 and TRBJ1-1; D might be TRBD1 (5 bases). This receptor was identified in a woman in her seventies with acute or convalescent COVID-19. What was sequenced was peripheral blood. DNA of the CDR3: TGTGCCAGCAGCTTAGGGGTTTGGGGGAGGAGAGGAACTGAAGCTTTCTTT. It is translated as CASSLGVWGRRGTEAFF.